This T cell receptor beta chain was sequenced during a study of neurological immune-mediated disorders. The sample holds many counts of this clonotype. Its matching antigen is unknown. It was by 5'RACE with 10-nucleotide random UMIs that the cDNA was made. Via MiXCR, TCRdb re-called the 5' RACE reads, giving one row per CDR3 protein. The sample lists tens of thousands of distinct CDR3 sequences, around 1.9% occurring once. This CDR3 contains 15 residues. Germline V gives CDR1 DFQATT, CDR2 SNEGSKA (reference sequence). V was clipped by 0 bases and J by 0 bases, with 11 bases between them. The study's findings and limits: According to phylogenetic grouping, one related-CDR3 cluster, a possible signature, contained the repertoires of 18 of 34 multiple sclerosis patients. The greatest TCR clonal expansion occurred in HTLV-1-associated myelopathy and the least in multiple sclerosis, which fell below healthy controls.

The sequence was obtained from a woman in her thirties or forties with multiple sclerosis. The rearrangement joins TRBV20-1 to TRBJ1-2; D ambiguous. The sample consisted of PBMCs. This CDR3 is CSARDRTPANYGYTF. CDR3 nucleotide sequence: TGCAGTGCTAGAGATAGAACACCTGCTAACTATGGCTACACCTTC.